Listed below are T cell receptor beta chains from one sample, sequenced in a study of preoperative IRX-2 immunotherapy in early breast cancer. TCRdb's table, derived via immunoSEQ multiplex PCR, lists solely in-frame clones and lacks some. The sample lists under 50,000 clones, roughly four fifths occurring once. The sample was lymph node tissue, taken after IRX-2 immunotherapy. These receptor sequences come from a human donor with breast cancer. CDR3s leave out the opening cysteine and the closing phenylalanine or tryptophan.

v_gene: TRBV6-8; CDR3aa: ASSYSTGPYGYT
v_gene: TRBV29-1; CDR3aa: SAGGRALNTEAF
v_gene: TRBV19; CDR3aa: ASGARDRLEKLF
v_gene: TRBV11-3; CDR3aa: ASSSRGVLSGNTIY
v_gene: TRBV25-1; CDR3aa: ASSDARQGDTGELF
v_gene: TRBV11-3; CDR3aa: ASSLGDRGRLARGYT
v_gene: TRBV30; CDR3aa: AWSAGTAAF
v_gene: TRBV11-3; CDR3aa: ASSYGLFNYGYT
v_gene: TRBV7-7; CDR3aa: ASSLIGGSSNTDTQY
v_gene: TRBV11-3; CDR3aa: ASSLGRGWSYEQY
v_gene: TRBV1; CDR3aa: ASSQGNPWDEQF
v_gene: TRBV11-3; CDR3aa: ASSILIGGARGYT
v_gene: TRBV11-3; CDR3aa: ASSPRSGGGDTQY
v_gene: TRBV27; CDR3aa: ASSLETSLAGGPGTYEQY
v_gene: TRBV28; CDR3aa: ASSKGGMNTEAF
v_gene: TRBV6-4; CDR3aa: ASNYSGPGTQY
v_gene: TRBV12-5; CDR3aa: ASGLADNPGETQY
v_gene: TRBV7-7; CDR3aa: ASEAVQGLTGELF
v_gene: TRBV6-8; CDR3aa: ASSDWGQVLSETQY
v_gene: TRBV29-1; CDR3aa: SVETTGYYGYT
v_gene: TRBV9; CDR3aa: ASTPAGQGRDTEAF
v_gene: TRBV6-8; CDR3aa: ASRSGVGSNQPQH
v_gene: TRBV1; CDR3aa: ASSQALTAPNYGYT
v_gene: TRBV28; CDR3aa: ASSLQTSGGHYSTDTQY
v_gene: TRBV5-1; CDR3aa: ASSPGPTENYGYT
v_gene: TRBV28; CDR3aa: ASIAGTGTYEQY
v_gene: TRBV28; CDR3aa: ASSSPTGQTDTQY
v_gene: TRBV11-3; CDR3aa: ASSRTGTPEEETQY
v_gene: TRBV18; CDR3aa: ASSPSGTGIGGNQPQH
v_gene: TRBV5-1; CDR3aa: ASSWQATSGANVLT
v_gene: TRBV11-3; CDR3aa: ASSVWDREESPLH
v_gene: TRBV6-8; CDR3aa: ASHTSADQPQH
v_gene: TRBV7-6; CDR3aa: ASSSSRVSYEQY
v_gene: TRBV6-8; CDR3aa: ASRESYNSPLH
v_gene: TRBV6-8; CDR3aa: ASSRQRGSFNTIY
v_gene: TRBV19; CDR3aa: ASRTGEASIFTEAF
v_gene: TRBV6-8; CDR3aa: ASTRLAGGETDTQY
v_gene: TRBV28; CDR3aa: ASSPRAPQSDTQY
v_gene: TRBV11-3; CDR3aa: ASNAAGGHQETQY
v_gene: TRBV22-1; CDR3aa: VSSTHGRGRVYEQY
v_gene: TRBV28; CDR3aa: ASSFLAGSETQY
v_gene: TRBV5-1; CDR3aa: ASSIQGANTGELF
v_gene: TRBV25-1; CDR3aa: ASSDFGQASYNEQF
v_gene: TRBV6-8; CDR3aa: ASSSRGMRDTEAF
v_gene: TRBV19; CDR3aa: ASSIDRTGELF
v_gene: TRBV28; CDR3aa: ASSFPDREAGELF
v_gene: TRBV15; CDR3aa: ATPRPGLADANTGELF
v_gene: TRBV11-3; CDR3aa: ASSPGGRNYGYT
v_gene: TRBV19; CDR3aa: ASSTVGVRPSYNSPLH
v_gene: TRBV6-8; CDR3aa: ASSYSSRLGNYGYT
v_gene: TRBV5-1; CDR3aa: ASSLTADTYGYT
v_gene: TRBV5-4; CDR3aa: ASSLRAGNTIY